The rows below give T cell receptor beta chains drawn from one sample of a study of blood T cell repertoires in COVID-19. Data came from immunoSEQ multiplex PCR; TCRdb stores just in-frame clones and leaves some out. The repertoire holds around 170,000 clones, with around 90% as singletons. The source material was peripheral blood. These receptors originate from a man aged 60-69 years with acute or convalescent COVID-19. The CDR3 runs from the conserved cysteine through the conserved F or W. D genes are given only for firm matches. Not all rows give a size; the values are once, few, many and, for expanded clones, a class.

v_call	clone_size	d_call	j_call	cdr3_nt	cdr3_aa
TRBV18	-	-	TRBJ1-4	TGTGCCAGCTCACCACGGGAGGGAACTAATGAAAAACTGTTTTTT	CASSPREGTNEKLFF
TRBV6-6	-	-	TRBJ1-4	TGTGCCAGCAGTTACCTGAGCTCAACTAATGAAAAACTGTTTTTT	CASSYLSSTNEKLFF
TRBV19	-	TRBD1	TRBJ1-1	TGTGCCAGTAGTAATTACAGGGGGACTGAAGCTTTCTTT	CASSNYRGTEAFF
TRBV6-5	-	-	TRBJ1-5	TGTGCCAGCAGTTTTCAGGAAAATCAGCCCCAGCATTTT	CASSFQENQPQHF
TRBV6-5	-	-	TRBJ2-7	TGTGCCAGCAGTACCCGGACAGCCGCCTACGAGCAGTACTTC	CASSTRTAAYEQYF
TRBV3-1/TRBV3-2	-	-	TRBJ1-1	TGTGCCAGCAGCCAAGGGCCTCAGATGAACACTGAAGCTTTCTTT	CASSQGPQMNTEAFF
TRBV6-2/TRBV6-3	-	TRBD1	TRBJ1-1	TGTGCCAGCAGTACCTACAGGGGGAACACTGAAGCTTTCTTT	CASSTYRGNTEAFF
TRBV7-2	-	TRBD1	TRBJ1-2	TGTGCCAGCAGCTTCTCCCCGGGACAGGGGGCGGGTGGCTACACCTTC	CASSFSPGQGAGGYTF
TRBV7-2	once	-	TRBJ1-3	TGTGCCAGCAGCTTAGCGTCGTTCTCTGGAAACACCATATATTTT	CASSLASFSGNTIYF
TRBV2	-	TRBD2	TRBJ2-1	TGTGCCAGCAGTGAAGAGGGACTTAACGGGGGGGCCAGCAATGAGCAGTTCTTC	CASSEEGLNGGASNEQFF
TRBV11-2	-	-	TRBJ1-3	TGTGCCAGCAGCCCTGCGGGGGTTGGAAACACCATATATTTT	CASSPAGVGNTIYF
TRBV13	-	-	TRBJ2-1	TGTGCCAGCAGCCCGCCGCTAGCGTTTGTGGAGAATGAGCAGTTCTTC	CASSPPLAFVENEQFF
TRBV4-2	-	-	TRBJ2-7	TGTGCCAGCAGCCCGGTGGGCGACTACGAGCAGTACTTC	CASSPVGDYEQYF
TRBV19	-	-	TRBJ1-2	TGTGCCAGTAGTATCACGACAGCCAACTATGGCTACACCTTC	CASSITTANYGYTF
TRBV7-9	few	TRBD2	TRBJ2-7	TGTGCCAGCAGTCTAGCGGGGGGGCCCCTCGAGCAGTACTTC	CASSLAGGPLEQYF
TRBV30	-	TRBD2	TRBJ2-2	TGTGCCTGGAGTAGGCTAGCGGAGTACACCGGGGAGCTGTTTTTT	CAWSRLAEYTGELFF
TRBV19	-	-	TRBJ2-3	TGTGCCAGTAGTATAGATCGGCGAGGAGGAGATACGCAGTATTTT	CASSIDRRGGDTQYF
TRBV4-3	-	-	TRBJ1-5	TGCGCCAGCAGCCAAGATTCGGGGGGCGGTCAGCCCCAGCATTTT	CASSQDSGGGQPQHF
TRBV9	once	-	TRBJ2-3	TGTGCCAGCAGCACTAACACAGATACGCAGTATTTT	CASSTNTDTQYF
TRBV11-3	-	-	TRBJ2-3	TGTGCCAGCAGCTTAGAGGGGTGGACTCCCATTAGTGATACGCAGTATTTT	CASSLEGWTPISDTQYF
TRBV9	-	-	TRBJ1-3	TGTGCCAGCAGCGCCCGTGGGGCTTCGAAAGGAAACACCATATATTTT	CASSARGASKGNTIYF
TRBV4-2	-	-	TRBJ2-3	TGTGCCAGCAGCCAAGATCGGAGCGGCAACACAGATACGCAGTATTTT	CASSQDRSGNTDTQYF
TRBV12-5	few	TRBD1	TRBJ1-1	TGTGCTAGTGGTTCGGACAGGGGAAGGACTGAAGCTTTCTTT	CASGSDRGRTEAFF
TRBV19	-	TRBD1	TRBJ1-6	TGTGCCACCCGGGACAGGGGGCTTAATTCACCCCTCCACTTT	CATRDRGLNSPLHF
TRBV30	-	-	TRBJ1-4	TGTGCCTGGAGTGTACGTGGCCGACTGAGGGAAAAACTGTTTTTT	CAWSVRGRLREKLFF
TRBV7-2	-	TRBD1	TRBJ1-2	TGTGCCAGCAGCTTAGGAGGGGGCACTGGCTACACCTTC	CASSLGGGTGYTF
TRBV5-1	-	TRBD1	TRBJ2-3	TGCGCCAGCAGCCGGGGACAGGGGGCAGGAGGAGATACGCAGTATTTT	CASSRGQGAGGDTQYF
TRBV7-2	-	-	TRBJ2-2	TGTGCCAGCAGCGCGGACAGCCTATTTACGGACACCGGGGAGCTGTTTTTT	CASSADSLFTDTGELFF
TRBV7-8	-	TRBD1	TRBJ2-3	TGTGCCAGCAGCTTACGACAGGGGGCCGGAGTAGATACGCAGTATTTT	CASSLRQGAGVDTQYF
TRBV6-1	-	-	TRBJ1-2	TGTGCCAGCAGTGAAGGCAAGGCAGGGACATATGGCTACACCTTC	CASSEGKAGTYGYTF
TRBV19	-	-	TRBJ1-1	TGTGCCAGTAGTAACAGGGTGAACACTGAAGCTTTCTTT	CASSNRVNTEAFF
TRBV11-3	-	TRBD1	TRBJ1-1	TGTGCCAGCAGCTTCGGACAGGGGACTGAAGCTTTCTTT	CASSFGQGTEAFF
TRBV19	-	TRBD1	TRBJ1-2	TGTGCCAGTAGTTCCATGGGTCGTCAGGGGGCCCTTAACTATGGCTACACCTTC	CASSSMGRQGALNYGYTF
TRBV7-2	-	-	TRBJ1-5	TGTGCCAGCAGCTTAGAGCAGGTGAGGGGCAATCAGCCCCAGCATTTT	CASSLEQVRGNQPQHF
TRBV9	-	-	TRBJ2-2	TGTGCCAGCAGCGTAGACCCAGGGGTGGGCACCGGGGAGCTGTTTTTT	CASSVDPGVGTGELFF
TRBV19	many	TRBD1	TRBJ1-5	TGTGCCAGTAGTCAACGGACAGGGGGAACCTCAACGGGATATAGCAATCAGCCCCAGCATTTT	CASSQRTGGTSTGYSNQPQHF
TRBV7-2	-	TRBD2	TRBJ2-3	TGTGCCAGCAGCCGGATAGCGGGGGTCGCAGATACGCAGTATTTT	CASSRIAGVADTQYF
TRBV4-2	-	-	TRBJ2-5	TGTGCCAGCAGCCAAGAAAGGGGAGGAGAGACCCAGTACTTC	CASSQERGGETQYF
TRBV7-3	-	-	TRBJ1-1	TGTGCCAGCAGCCCAGGCAGGATCACTGAAGCTTTCTTT	CASSPGRITEAFF
TRBV18	-	-	TRBJ1-4	TGTGCCAGCTCACCTCTCTCGGGTAATGAAAAACTGTTTTTT	CASSPLSGNEKLFF
TRBV7-9	-	-	TRBJ1-5	TGTGCCAGCAGCTCATACAACGATCAAAATAGCAATCAGCCCCAGCATTTT	CASSSYNDQNSNQPQHF
TRBV5-8	-	-	TRBJ1-5	TGTGCCAGCAGCCAACAGGGTTTATGGAATCAGCCCCAGCATTTT	CASSQQGLWNQPQHF
TRBV15	-	-	TRBJ1-6	TGTGCCACCAGCAGAGACAGGGGAAGTGGGAATTCACCCCTCCACTTT	CATSRDRGSGNSPLHF
TRBV6-5	-	TRBD1	TRBJ2-1	TGTGCCAGCAGTCAAACAGGGGTGGGTGAGCAGTTCTTC	CASSQTGVGEQFF
TRBV6-5	-	TRBD1	TRBJ1-4	TGTGCCAGCAGTTACACACAGGGGGCTAATGAAAAACTGTTTTTT	CASSYTQGANEKLFF
TRBV2	-	-	TRBJ1-3	TGTGCCAGCAGGGGGACTTTTATGGGAAACACCATATATTTT	CASRGTFMGNTIYF
TRBV5-4	-	-	TRBJ2-2	TGTGCCAGCAGCTTGCAAACCCGCCTTCAACGGGGCGGGGAGCTGTTTTTT	CASSLQTRLQRGGELFF
TRBV27	few	TRBD1	TRBJ2-1	TGTGCCAGCAGTGCCGGGACAGCCTCCTACAATGAGCAGTTCTTC	CASSAGTASYNEQFF